Each of the 32 T cell receptor beta chains below was sequenced from the same sample in a study of shared clonotypes between healthy human individuals. Sequencing used immunoSEQ multiplex PCR; TCRdb keeps in-frame clones, though not all of them. This table has more than 900,000 clones, 75% to 85% appearing once. Sequenced sample: memory CD4+ T cells from PBMCs. Subset here: CD45RA-negative fraction. The receptors derive from a man aged 18-30 years in good health. Some clones in this sample may be carry-over from other donors' samples.

The V and J genes are TRBV5-1 and TRBJ2-1; 7 positions match TRBD1. V lost 4 bases, J lost 8 bases, and 12 bases stayed unmatched. The CDR3 sequence is 15 residues long. Germline V gives CDR1 SGHRS, CDR2 YFSETQ. CDR3 amino acids: CASSPGTVNGDEQFF. For the CDR3, the DNA is TGCGCCAGCAGCCCCGGGACAGTAAATGGCGATGAGCAGTTCTTC.

The chain carries TRBV6-5 and TRBJ2-1; D gene unclear. The CDR3 is 14 amino acids. CDR1 and CDR2 from the germline V gene are MNHEY and SVGAGI. Trimming took 11 bases from V and 4 from J, leaving 18 bases between them. CDR3 in DNA: TGTGCCGGATATGACTCCCTCCCATACAATGAGCAGTTCTTC. This codes for CAGYDSLPYNEQFF.

V and J are TRBV4-3 and TRBJ2-1, with 10 bases matching TRBD1. This CDR3 comprises 15 residues. J was trimmed by 12 bases and V by 0 bases; bases with no gene match: 8. Germline values: CDR1 LGHNA, CDR2 YSLEER. In nucleotides, the CDR3 is TGCGCCAGCAGCCAAGATTGGACAGGGGGTATTGGGCAGTTCTTC. This encodes CASSQDWTGGIGQFF.

CDR3 nucleotides: TGTGCCAGCAGCTTAAGTCTAGCGGGGGTCAAGTTCTTC. It codes for CASSLSLAGVKFF. J is TRBJ2-1 and V is TRBV5-6; 10 nucleotides line up with TRBD2. CDR1 is SGHDT, CDR2 YYEEEE, per germline. There are 13 residues in the CDR3. The V segment lost 2 bases and the J segment 14 bases; nucleotides outside the gene matches: 7.

The gene calls are TRBV25-1 and TRBJ1-5; D uncertain. The ends were cut back, 3 bases at V and 2 bases at J, with 5 bases in the middle. Per the germline V gene, CDR1 is MGHDK and CDR2 is SYGVNS. The length of the CDR3 is 13 residues. CDR3: CASSDTGNQPQHF. The CDR3 DNA is TGTGCCAGCAGTGACACCGGCAATCAGCCCCAGCATTTT. Using reference TRBV25-1 and TRBJ1-5 for the parts outside the CDR3, the full variable domain is EADIYQTPRYLVIGTGKKITLECSQTMGHDKMYWYQQDPGMELHLIHYSYGVNSTEKGDLSSESTVSRIRTEHFPLTLESARPSHTSQYLCASSDTGNQPQHFGDGTRLSIL.

The chain combines TRBV2 with TRBJ2-1, with D perhaps matching TRBD2 (6 bases). The V gene lost 10 bases and the J gene lost 8 bases, with 21 bases spanning the gap. The germline gives CDR1 SNHLY, CDR2 FYNNEI. The CDR3 has 14 residues. The CDR3 DNA follows: TGTGCCACCCGGGACTCCGAAGGTTCCGATGAGCAGTTCTTC. Amino acids: CATRDSEGSDEQFF. The complete variable domain, with remaining parts taken from reference TRBV2 and TRBJ2-1, reads EPEVTQTPSHQVTQMGQEVILRCVPISNHLYFYWYRQILGQKVEFLVSFYNNEISEKSEIFDDQFSVERPDGSNFTLKIRSTKLEDSAMYFCATRDSEGSDEQFFGPGTRLTVL.

This chain uses TRBV18 with TRBJ1-1; no clear D. The germline V gene has CDR1 KGHSH and CDR2 LQKENI. There are 13 residues in the CDR3. Trimming removed 6 bases from V and 5 bases from J, with 13 bases in between. The CDR3 sequence is CASSWGAGTEAFF. In DNA form, the CDR3 reads TGTGCCAGCTCGTGGGGAGCGGGGACTGAAGCTTTCTTT. The whole variable domain, remainder taken from reference TRBV18 and TRBJ1-1, is NAGVMQNPRHLVRRRGQEARLRCSPMKGHSHVYWYRQLPEEGLKFMVYLQKENIIDESGMPKERFSAEFPKEGPSILRIQQVVRGDSAAYFCASSWGAGTEAFFGQGTRLTVV.

The chain combines TRBV7-6 with TRBJ2-3, with 10 bases lining up with TRBD2. The length of the CDR3 is 17 residues. Losses at the gene ends were 5 bases for V and 0 bases for J; bases not matched to a gene: 8. The germline V gene has CDR1 SGHVS and CDR2 FNYEAQ. The CDR3 DNA follows: TGTGCCAGCAGCACCCGGACTAGCGGAGAGAGCACAGATACGCAGTATTTT. This sequence encodes CASSTRTSGESTDTQYF. Filled out from reference TRBV7-6 and TRBJ2-3, the complete variable domain reads GAGVSQSPRYKVTKRGQDVALRCDPISGHVSLYWYRQALGQGPEFLTYFNYEAQQDKSGLPNDRFSAERPEGSISTLTIQRTEQRDSAMYRCASSTRTSGESTDTQYFGPGTRLTVL.

The chain uses TRBV7-2 and TRBJ1-5, with D maybe TRBD1 (6 bases). The CDR3 contains 16 residues. Germline V gives CDR1 SGHTA, CDR2 FQGNSA. V was clipped by 2 bases and J by 2 bases, with 13 bases between them. CDR3 protein: CASSLLGTRGNQPQHF. The CDR3 DNA is TGTGCCAGCAGCTTATTGGGGACAAGGGGCAATCAGCCCCAGCATTTT.

In its sample, this clone was seen once. At the DNA level, this CDR3 is encoded by other sequences in the same sample as well. The V and J genes are TRBV6-5 and TRBJ2-7, with D unclear. Germline-derived CDR1 and CDR2 are MNHEY and SVGAGI. V lost 5 bases, J lost 4 bases, and 6 bases lay in between. This CDR3 comprises 11 residues. CDR3 protein: CASSTGYEQYF. The CDR3 nucleotides read TGTGCCAGCAGTACCGGTTACGAGCAGTACTTC.

Of note for this clone: It differs at one base from a far larger clone, so likely a read error. The rearrangement links TRBV9 to TRBJ2-5; no clear D gene. The CDR3 consists of 13 residues. V lost 7 bases, J lost 7 bases, and 17 bases lay in between. The germline CDR1 and CDR2 sequences are SGDLS and YYNGEE. In DNA form, the CDR3 reads TGTGCCAGCGGCGACCGGCCTGATGGGACCCAGTACTTC. Its protein is CASGDRPDGTQYF.

The chain links TRBV7-2 to TRBJ1-5, with TRBD1 matching over 7 bases. The CDR3 spans 14 residues. CDR1 SGHTA and CDR2 FQGNSA come from the germline V gene. J gave up 7 bases and V 5 bases, and 8 bases lay outside the gene matches. CDR3 nucleotide sequence: TGTGCCAGCAGCACACGACAGGGAGGCCAGCCCCAGCATTTT. It specifies CASSTRQGGQPQHF.

The CDR3 protein is CASSSPGSDTQYF. CDR3 in DNA: TGTGCCAGCAGTTCCCCGGGTTCAGATACGCAGTATTTT. This sequence joins TRBV28 and TRBJ2-3; D is ambiguous. This CDR3 comprises 13 residues. V was cut by 4 bases and J by 4 bases, with 9 bases left in between. The germline V gene has CDR1 MDHEN and CDR2 SYDVKM.

V and J are TRBV28 and TRBJ1-2; tentative D call: TRBD1 (5 bases). Trimming left V 6 bases short and J 8 bases short, with 22 bases between. Germline CDR1 is MDHEN and CDR2 is SYDVKM. The CDR3 has 15 residues. The CDR3 loop is CASSSGGWKRAGYTF. The CDR3 nucleotides read TGTGCCAGCAGCTCTGGGGGATGGAAGAGGGCCGGCTACACCTTC.

V and J are TRBV18 and TRBJ1-2; 9 nucleotides line up with TRBD1. Germline CDR1 and CDR2: KGHSH and LQKENI. V was pared by 6 bases and J by 7 bases, with 6 bases of the junction left unmatched. The CDR3 totals 13 residues. The CDR3 DNA reads as TGTGCCAGCTCCCCGGACAGGGGTTCTGGCTACACCTTC. It encodes CASSPDRGSGYTF.

This clone has just one count. The chain is built from TRBV2 and TRBJ2-1, with a tentative D call TRBD2 (5 bases). The V end lost 2 bases, the J end lost 10 bases, and 12 bases lay between the germline ends. The CDR3 runs to 13 residues. CDR1 is SNHLY, CDR2 FYNNEI, per germline. The CDR3 region is CASSETLPGEQFF. For the CDR3, the DNA is TGTGCCAGCAGTGAAACCCTACCGGGAGAGCAGTTCTTC.

The sample holds one count of this clone. V and J are TRBV30 and TRBJ2-2, with D unresolved. The germline gives CDR1 GTSNPN, CDR2 SVGIG (reference sequence). The V gene lost 4 bases and the J gene lost 3 bases, with 15 bases spanning the gap. CDR3 length equals 15 residues. The DNA of the CDR3 is TGTGCCTGGAATGCACTGAGCCCCGACACCGGGGAGCTGTTTTTT. This encodes CAWNALSPDTGELFF. The full variable domain, its missing parts supplied by reference TRBV30 and TRBJ2-2, is SQTIHQWPATLVQPVGSPLSLECTVEGTSNPNLYWYRQAAGRGLQLLFYSVGIGQISSEVPQNLSASRPQDRQFILSSKKLLLSDSGFYLCAWNALSPDTGELFFGEGSRLTVL.

The rearrangement joins TRBV2 to TRBJ2-7; D is possibly TRBD1 (6 bases). Germline V lookup: CDR1 SNHLY, CDR2 FYNNEI. V was shortened by 7 bases and J by 2 bases, with 18 bases between the two germline ends. CDR3 length: 15 amino acids. CDR3 in amino acids: CASNEDSGLTYEQYF. The CDR3 DNA reads as TGTGCCAGCAACGAGGACAGCGGACTTACCTACGAGCAGTACTTC.

This clone was picked up a small number of times. This chain uses TRBV4-3 with TRBJ2-3; D is ambiguous. CDR3 size: 15 residues. Germline V gives CDR1 LGHNA, CDR2 YSLEER. V was pared by 0 bases and J by 3 bases, with 10 bases between. Written as DNA, the CDR3 is TGCGCCAGCAGCCAAGATCTAGTTGCTACAGATACGCAGTATTTT. Its translation: CASSQDLVATDTQYF.

The sample holds a few counts of this clone. The chain is built from TRBV28 and TRBJ1-1; 9 nucleotides align to TRBD1. The J segment lost 1 base and the V segment lost 6 bases, leaving 9 bases of the junction unmatched. The CDR3 runs 16 residues. Per germline, CDR1 MDHEN and CDR2 SYDVKM. This CDR3 reads CASRHLPGQGNTEAFF. The CDR3 DNA is TGTGCCAGCAGGCACCTACCGGGACAGGGGAACACTGAAGCTTTCTTT.

The chain is built from TRBV7-2 and TRBJ2-3, with D hard to call. V was shortened by 5 bases and J by 7 bases, with 7 bases between the two germline ends. This CDR3 has 11 amino acids. Germline V gene lookup returns CDR1 SGHTA and CDR2 FQGNSA. The DNA for the CDR3 is TGTGCCAGCAGCGAGTTTAATACGCAGTATTTT. This codes for CASSEFNTQYF.

The V call is TRBV27, the J call TRBJ2-6, with D perhaps matching TRBD2 (5 bases). V was shortened by 5 bases and J by 0 bases, with 8 bases between the two germline ends. Germline lookup yields CDR1 MNHEY and CDR2 SMNVEV (reference sequence). The CDR3 runs to 15 residues. The CDR3 sequence is CASSTLGSGANVLTF. CDR3 DNA sequence: TGTGCCAGCAGTACACTAGGCTCTGGGGCCAACGTCCTGACTTTC. The complete variable domain, with remaining parts taken from reference TRBV27 and TRBJ2-6, reads EAQVTQNPRYLITVTGKKLTVTCSQNMNHEYMSWYRQDPGLGLRQIYYSMNVEVTDKGDVPEGYKVSRKEKRNFPLILESPSPNQTSLYFCASSTLGSGANVLTFGAGSRLTVL.

The V and J genes are TRBV6-1 and TRBJ1-5, with no clear D. CDR3 length: 14 residues. The V gene's germline CDR1 is MNHNS and CDR2 SASEGT. Trimming removed 2 bases at V and 0 bases at J, with 5 bases between. CDR3 sequence (DNA): TGTGCCAGCAGTGAACATGTTAGCAATCAGCCCCAGCATTTT. It codes for CASSEHVSNQPQHF.

CDR3 loop: CASSLVGLAAYEQYF. The CDR3 DNA sequence: TGTGCCAGCAGCTTGGTCGGGCTAGCGGCATACGAGCAGTACTTC. The V and J genes are TRBV5-5 and TRBJ2-7; 7 bases line up with TRBD2. This CDR3 has 15 amino acids. The V gene end was trimmed by 0 bases and the J gene end by 4 bases; junction bases not matched to a gene: 7. Germline loops: CDR1 SGHKS, CDR2 YYEKEE (reference sequence).

The chain combines TRBV28 with TRBJ1-2; D gene ambiguous. This CDR3 has 15 amino acids. The ends were cut back, 6 bases at V and 4 bases at J, with 18 bases in the middle. Per germline, CDR1 MDHEN and CDR2 SYDVKM. The CDR3 nucleotides are TGTGCCAGCAGCCAGAGCATACGCCTTGGCTATGGCTACACCTTC. Protein sequence: CASSQSIRLGYGYTF.

The V gene is TRBV12-5, the J gene TRBJ2-5; 8 bases are shared with TRBD2. CDR3 length: 15 amino acids. Germline V CDR1 and CDR2: LGHNT, FRNRAP. With V trimmed by 4 bases and J by 5 bases, 9 bases remained unmatched. CDR3 coding DNA: TGTGCTAGTGGTTCCTCTTTACCGGGAGGGGAGACCCAGTACTTC. Translated: CASGSSLPGGETQYF.

About this clone itself: One junction end disagrees with the germline gene, perhaps due to a read error. The chain uses TRBV18 and TRBJ2-7; perhaps TRBD2 as D (5 bases). CDR1 is KGHSH and CDR2 is LQKENI in the germline V gene. This CDR3 contains 15 residues. CDR3 protein: CANSPLARESYEQYF. CDR3 nucleotides: TGTGCCAACTCACCACTGGCAAGGGAGTCCTACGAGCAGTACTTC.

In DNA, the CDR3 is TGTGCCAGCAGCTTAGAAAAGGTGCTTCACACTGAAGCTTTCTTT. The encoded protein is CASSLEKVLHTEAFF. V is TRBV11-2 and J is TRBJ1-1, with D unresolved. There are 15 residues in the CDR3. CDR1 and CDR2 from the germline V gene are SGHAT and FQNNGV. Deletions cut 0 bases from V and 3 bases from J, with 11 bases between.

The chain couples TRBV4-3 to TRBJ1-2; 7 bases fit TRBD1. After removal of 4 bases from V and 4 bases from J, the junction contained 9 bases not matched to a gene. The germline gives CDR1 LGHNA, CDR2 YSLEER. CDR3 length: 15 amino acids. This CDR3 reads CASSLSLRDSYGYTF. DNA of the CDR3: TGCGCCAGCAGCCTAAGCCTCCGGGACAGCTATGGCTACACCTTC.

V and J are TRBV5-6 and TRBJ2-3; no definite D call. V was pared by 2 bases and J by 0 bases, with 7 bases between. CDR1 and CDR2 (germline): SGHDT, YYEEEE. The CDR3 covers 14 residues. The CDR3 is CASSLWGSTDTQYF. DNA for the CDR3: TGTGCCAGCAGCTTATGGGGAAGCACAGATACGCAGTATTTT.

This chain links TRBV7-2 with TRBJ1-5; D uncertain. The germline V and J ends were trimmed by 5 bases and 7 bases, with 9 bases remaining between them. Germline CDR1 is SGHTA and CDR2 is FQGNSA. The CDR3 is made up of 12 amino acids. The DNA of the CDR3 is TGTGCCAGCAGCCATGGGATACAGCCCCAGCATTTT. The encoded protein is CASSHGIQPQHF.

The sample holds many counts of this clone. The V and J genes are TRBV28 and TRBJ2-5, with TRBD2 matching 11 bases. The CDR3 totals 15 residues. V was clipped by 9 bases and J by 1 base; unmatched bases: 7. Germline loops: CDR1 MDHEN, CDR2 SYDVKM. The CDR3 nucleotides are TGTGCCAGTAAACTAGCGGGAGCAACCCAAGAGACCCAGTACTTC. Protein: CASKLAGATQETQYF.